This TCR beta chain was captured by sequencing in a study of T cell repertoires in cytomegalovirus infection. For the study at large: Carrying CMV and the relevant HLA type showed in public TCR beta signatures. Findings and caveats of the study: There were carriers of CMV plus the relevant HLA, and cumulative public TCR beta family frequency identified them.

The CDR3 is 13 amino acids. V gave up 2 bases and J gave up 1 base, with 6 bases separating them. Germline V gene lookup returns CDR1 SGHKS and CDR2 YYEKEE (reference sequence). This clonotype has a handful of counts. What it recognizes is unknown. TCRdb reprocessed the reads via MiXCR and lists one record per CDR3 protein. The data show fewer than 950,000 distinct CDR3 sequences, with 30% to 35% seen just once and under 15% held by the top ten. This specimen was cultured CD8+ T cells from PBMCs, taken from culture after CMV antigen stimulation. The clonotype comes from a human donor in good health (CMV status not recorded). Some clones in this sample may be carry-over from other donors' samples. This chain joins TRBV5-5 and TRBJ2-5; D gene unclear. The CDR3 region is CASSFTFQETQYF. The CDR3 nucleotides are TGTGCCAGCAGCTTTACTTTCCAAGAGACCCAGTACTTC.